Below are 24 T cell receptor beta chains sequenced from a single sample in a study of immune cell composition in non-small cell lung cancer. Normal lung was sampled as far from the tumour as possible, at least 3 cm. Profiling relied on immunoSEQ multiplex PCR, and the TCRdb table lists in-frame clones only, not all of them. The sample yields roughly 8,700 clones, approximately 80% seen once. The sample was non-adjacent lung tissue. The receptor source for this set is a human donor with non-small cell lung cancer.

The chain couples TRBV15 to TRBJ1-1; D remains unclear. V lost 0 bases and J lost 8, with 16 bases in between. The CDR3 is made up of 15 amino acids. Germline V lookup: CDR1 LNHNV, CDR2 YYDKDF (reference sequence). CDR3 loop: CATSRDSITGVEAFF. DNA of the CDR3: TGTGCCACCAGCAGAGATTCCATAACCGGGGTCGAAGCTTTCTTT. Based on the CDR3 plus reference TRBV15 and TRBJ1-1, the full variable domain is DAMVIQNPRYQVTQFGKPVTLSCSQTLNHNVMYWYQQKSSQAPKLLFHYYDKDFNNEADTPDNFQSRRPNTSFCFLDIRSPGLGDTAMYLCATSRDSITGVEAFFGQGTRLTVV.

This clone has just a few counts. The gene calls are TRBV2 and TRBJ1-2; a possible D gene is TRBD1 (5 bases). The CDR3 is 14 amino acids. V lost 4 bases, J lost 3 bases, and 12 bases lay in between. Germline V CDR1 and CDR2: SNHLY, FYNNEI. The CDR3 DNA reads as TGTGCCAGCAGTGGTGTGTTAGGGGACTATGGCTACACCTTC. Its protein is CASSGVLGDYGYTF.

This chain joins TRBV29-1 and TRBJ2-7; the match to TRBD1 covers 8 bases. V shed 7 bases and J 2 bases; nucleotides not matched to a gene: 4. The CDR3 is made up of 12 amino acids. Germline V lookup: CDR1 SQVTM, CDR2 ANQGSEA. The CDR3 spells CSARTGPYEQYF. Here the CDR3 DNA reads TGCAGCGCTAGGACAGGGCCCTACGAGCAGTACTTC.

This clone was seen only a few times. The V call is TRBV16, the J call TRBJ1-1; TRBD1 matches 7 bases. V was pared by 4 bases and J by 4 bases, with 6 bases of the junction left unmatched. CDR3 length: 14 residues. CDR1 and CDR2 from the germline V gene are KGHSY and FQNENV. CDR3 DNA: TGTGCCAGCAGCCTCAGGCAGGGGGGCACTGAAGCTTTCTTT. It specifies CASSLRQGGTEAFF.

Here the CDR3 reads CASSAIGGLSEQYF. In DNA form, the CDR3 reads TGTGCCAGCAGCGCCATCGGGGGGCTCTCCGAGCAGTACTTC. The chain employs TRBV7-2 and TRBJ2-7; D possibly corresponds to TRBD2 (7 bases). V was pared by 5 bases and J by 6 bases, with 17 bases between. There are 14 residues in the CDR3. Germline CDR1 and CDR2: SGHTA and FQGNSA.

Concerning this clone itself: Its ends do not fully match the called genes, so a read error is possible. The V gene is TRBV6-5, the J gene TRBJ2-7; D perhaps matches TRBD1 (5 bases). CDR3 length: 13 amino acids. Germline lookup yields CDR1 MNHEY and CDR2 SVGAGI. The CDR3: CASSHSAGYEQYF. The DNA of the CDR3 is TGTGCCAGCAGTCACTCAGCAGGGTACGAGCAGTACTTC.

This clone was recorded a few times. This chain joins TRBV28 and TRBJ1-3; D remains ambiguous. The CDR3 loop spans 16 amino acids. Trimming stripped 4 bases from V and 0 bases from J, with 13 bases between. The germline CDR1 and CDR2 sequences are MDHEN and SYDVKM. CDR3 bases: TGTGCCAGCAGTTCCTCAGGACCGGACTCTGGAAACACCATATATTTT. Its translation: CASSSSGPDSGNTIYF.

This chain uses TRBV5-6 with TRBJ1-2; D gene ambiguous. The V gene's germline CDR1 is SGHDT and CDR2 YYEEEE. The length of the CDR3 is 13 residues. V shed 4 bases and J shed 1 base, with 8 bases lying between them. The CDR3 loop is CASSVRDNYGYTF. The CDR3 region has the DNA TGTGCCAGCAGCGTCCGGGATAACTATGGCTACACCTTC. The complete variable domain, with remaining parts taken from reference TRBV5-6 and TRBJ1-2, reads DAGVTQSPTHLIKTRGQQVTLRCSPKSGHDTVSWYQQALGQGPQFIFQYYEEEERQRGNFPDRFSGHQFPNYSSELNVNALLLGDSALYLCASSVRDNYGYTFGSGTRLTVV.

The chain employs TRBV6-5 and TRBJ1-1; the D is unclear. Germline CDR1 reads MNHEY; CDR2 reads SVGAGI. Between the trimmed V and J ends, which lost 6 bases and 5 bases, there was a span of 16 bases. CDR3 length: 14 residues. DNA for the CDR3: TGTGCCAGCAGCCCCGGGCCGGAGAGGACTGAAGCTTTCTTT. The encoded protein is CASSPGPERTEAFF.

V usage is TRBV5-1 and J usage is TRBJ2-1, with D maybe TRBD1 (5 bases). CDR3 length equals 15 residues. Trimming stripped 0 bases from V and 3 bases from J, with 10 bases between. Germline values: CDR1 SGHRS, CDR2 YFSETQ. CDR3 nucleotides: TGCGCCAGCAGCTTGGTTCCTCAGGGCTACAATGAGCAGTTCTTC. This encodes CASSLVPQGYNEQFF.

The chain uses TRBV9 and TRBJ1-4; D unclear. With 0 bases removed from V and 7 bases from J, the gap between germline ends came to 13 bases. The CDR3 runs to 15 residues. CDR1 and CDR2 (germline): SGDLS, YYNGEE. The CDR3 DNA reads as TGTGCCAGCAGCGTAGTAGCCGGCGCGGGTGAAAAACTGTTTTTT. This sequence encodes CASSVVAGAGEKLFF.

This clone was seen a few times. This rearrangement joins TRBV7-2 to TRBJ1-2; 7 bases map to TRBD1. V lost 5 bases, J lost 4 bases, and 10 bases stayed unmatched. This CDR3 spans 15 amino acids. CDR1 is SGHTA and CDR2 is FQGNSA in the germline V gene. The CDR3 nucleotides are TGTGCCAGCAGCCGAGAGAGACAGGGTTTCTATGGCTACACCTTC. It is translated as CASSRERQGFYGYTF. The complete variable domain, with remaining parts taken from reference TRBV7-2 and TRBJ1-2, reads GAGVSQSPSNKVTEKGKDVELRCDPISGHTALYWYRQSLGQGLEFLIYFQGNSAPDKSGLPSDRFSAERTGGSVSTLTIQRTQQEDSAVYLCASSRERQGFYGYTFGSGTRLTVV.

The CDR3 spells CASGGTGTSTDTQYF. The CDR3 DNA follows: TGTGCTAGTGGTGGAACGGGAACTAGCACAGATACGCAGTATTTT. The chain carries TRBV12-5 and TRBJ2-3; weak D call: TRBD2 (5 bases). V was cut by 5 bases and J by 0 bases, with 12 bases left in between. Per germline, CDR1 LGHNT and CDR2 FRNRAP. The CDR3 consists of 15 residues.

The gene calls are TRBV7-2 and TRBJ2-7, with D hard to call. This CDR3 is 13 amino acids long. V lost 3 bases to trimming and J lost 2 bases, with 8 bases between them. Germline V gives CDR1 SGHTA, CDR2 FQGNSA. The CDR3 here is CASSLSSTYEQYF. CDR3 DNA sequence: TGTGCCAGCAGCTTGAGTTCCACCTACGAGCAGTACTTC. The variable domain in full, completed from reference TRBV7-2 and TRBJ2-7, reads GAGVSQSPSNKVTEKGKDVELRCDPISGHTALYWYRQSLGQGLEFLIYFQGNSAPDKSGLPSDRFSAERTGGSVSTLTIQRTQQEDSAVYLCASSLSSTYEQYFGPGTRLTVT.

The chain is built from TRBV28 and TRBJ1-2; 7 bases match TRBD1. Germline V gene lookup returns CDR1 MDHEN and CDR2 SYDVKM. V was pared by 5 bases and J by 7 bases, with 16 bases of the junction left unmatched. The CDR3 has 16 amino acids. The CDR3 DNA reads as TGTGCCAGCAGTAATTTCGTGGCAGGGGGAATTTTTGGCTACACCTTC. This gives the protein CASSNFVAGGIFGYTF.

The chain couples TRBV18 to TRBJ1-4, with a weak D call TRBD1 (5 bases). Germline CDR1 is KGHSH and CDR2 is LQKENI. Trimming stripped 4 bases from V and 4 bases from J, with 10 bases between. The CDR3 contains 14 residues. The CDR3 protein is CASSHRQNNEKLFF. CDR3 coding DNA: TGTGCCAGCTCACACCGACAGAATAATGAAAAACTGTTTTTT.

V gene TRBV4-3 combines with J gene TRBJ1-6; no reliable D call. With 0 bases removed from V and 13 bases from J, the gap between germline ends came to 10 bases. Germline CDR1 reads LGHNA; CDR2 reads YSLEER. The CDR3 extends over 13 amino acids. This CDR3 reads CASSQDRRRPLHF. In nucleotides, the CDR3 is TGCGCCAGCAGCCAAGATCGCAGGCGTCCCCTCCACTTT.

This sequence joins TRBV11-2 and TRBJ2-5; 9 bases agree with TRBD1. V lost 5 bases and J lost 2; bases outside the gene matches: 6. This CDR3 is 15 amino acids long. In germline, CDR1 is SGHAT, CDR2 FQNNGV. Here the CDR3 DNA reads TGTGCCAGCAGCCCTACAGGGGGCGGTCAAGAGACCCAGTACTTC. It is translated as CASSPTGGGQETQYF.

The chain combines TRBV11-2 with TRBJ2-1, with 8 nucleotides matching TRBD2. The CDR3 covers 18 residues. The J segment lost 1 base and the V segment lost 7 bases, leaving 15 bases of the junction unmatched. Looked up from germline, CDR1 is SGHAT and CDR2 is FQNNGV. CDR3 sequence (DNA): TGTGCCAGCACCACACGGGACGGGAGGGCCAAGTCCTACAATGAGCAGTTCTTC. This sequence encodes CASTTRDGRAKSYNEQFF.

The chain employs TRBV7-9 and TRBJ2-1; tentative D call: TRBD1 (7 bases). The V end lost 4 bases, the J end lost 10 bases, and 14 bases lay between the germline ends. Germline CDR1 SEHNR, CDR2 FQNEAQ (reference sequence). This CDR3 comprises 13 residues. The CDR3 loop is CASSSTGRMEQFF. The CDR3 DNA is TGTGCCAGCAGCTCGACAGGGAGGATGGAGCAGTTCTTC.

In DNA, the CDR3 is TGTGCCAGCAGTGGAGGTTCCTACAATGAGCAGTTCTTC. Its protein is CASSGGSYNEQFF. V is TRBV28 and J is TRBJ2-1, with D perhaps matching TRBD2 (5 bases). This CDR3 spans 13 amino acids. In germline, CDR1 is MDHEN, CDR2 SYDVKM. V was clipped by 5 bases and J by 1 base, with 6 bases between them.

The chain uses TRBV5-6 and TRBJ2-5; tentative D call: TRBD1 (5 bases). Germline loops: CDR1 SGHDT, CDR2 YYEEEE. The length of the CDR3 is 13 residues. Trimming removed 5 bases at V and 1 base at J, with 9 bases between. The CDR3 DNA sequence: TGTGCCAGCAGACCTGACAGCCAAGAGACCCAGTACTTC. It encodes CASRPDSQETQYF.

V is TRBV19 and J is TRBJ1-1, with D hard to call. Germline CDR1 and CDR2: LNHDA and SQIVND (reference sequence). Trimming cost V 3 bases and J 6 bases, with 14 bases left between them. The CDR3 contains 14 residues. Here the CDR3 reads CASSIPRRASEAFF. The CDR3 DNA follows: TGTGCCAGTAGTATTCCTCGGAGGGCGTCTGAAGCTTTCTTT.

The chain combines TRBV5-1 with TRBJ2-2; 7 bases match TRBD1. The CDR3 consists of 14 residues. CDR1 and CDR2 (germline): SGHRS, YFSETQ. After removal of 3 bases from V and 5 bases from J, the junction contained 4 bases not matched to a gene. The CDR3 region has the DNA TGCGCCAGCAGCTCTGGACAGGTTACCGGGGAGCTGTTTTTT. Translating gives CASSSGQVTGELFF.